This TCR beta chain emerged from a study of T cells in localized non-small cell lung cancer (dated by TCRdb to 2018 to 2020). Broadly, across the study: The study examined T cell repertoires in 200 to 300 patients with early-stage NSCLC and compared tumors with uninvolved tumor-adjacent lungs. All 240 or so NSCLC patients in the cohort were treatment-naive and had localized lung tumors that were resected. Of the NSCLC patients, 129 were male and 85 to 110 were female, and the mean age was about 69 years.

The immunoSEQ Assay was used to sequence TCR beta CDR3 regions from DNA. The authors' pipeline ran thus. T cell density was computed as TCR beta template counts normalized to usable DNA estimated by amplifying housekeeping genes. The preseqR package was used to estimate richness by extrapolating to 400,000 templates for PBMC samples and to 120,000 templates for tissue samples. Clonality was calculated as one minus Pielou's evenness. To identify tissue-enriched TCRs, differential abundance testing was run on productive amino-acid clonotypes with a minimum total count of 5 and an alpha of 0.1. The Jaccard Index and the Morisita Overlap Index were used to measure repertoire overlap between compartments. GLIPH clustered TCR beta CDR3s with public tetramer-defined viral CDR3s; viral motifs required at least three viral sequences plus V-gene enrichment. In its TCRdb copy, this immuneACCESS table keeps in-frame sequences only and misses some clones. Where compared with another copy, unresolved V genes explain less than half of these, and the others have no known cause. The V and J calls and clone size come from that table; D and trimming were worked out from the DNA. The sample profile shows around 70,000 clones; roughly 84% of them were found once. Roughly 1.4% of the sample is held by the ten biggest clonotypes.

At diagnosis, peripheral blood, uninvolved tumor-adjacent lung and tumor were collected and stored as a combination of fresh-frozen and FFPE material. For TCR repertoire profiling, blood samples were analyzed as peripheral blood mononuclear cells. The full study reports these points: Because the study design was exploratory, TCR variables were selected using unadjusted p-values without false-discovery rate correction. Uninvolved tumor-adjacent lung showed the highest T cell clonality, higher than tumor, which suggests more focused antigenic responses in the uninvolved tumor-adjacent lung. A median of about 55 of the top 100 tumor clones were detected in paired uninvolved adjacent lung, and approximately 28 of these tumor clones were also found among the top 100 clones of the paired uninvolved adjacent lung. Longer overall survival was associated with higher blood T cell density, whereas shorter survival was associated with higher adjacent-lung clonality. Because multi-region tumor sequencing was not done, intratumor heterogeneity could not be ruled out.

Worth noting for this clone: Its antigen is still unknown. It has no much larger one-base neighbor in the sample; base qualities were not kept.

Specimen: peripheral blood, collected before any cancer treatment. The clonotype was recovered from a female donor older than 55 with stage I lung adenocarcinoma.

The DNA sequence reads TGCGCCAGCAGCCAATTTGGGAGCGCAGGAGCTGAAGCTTTCTTT. It translates as CASSQFGSAGAEAFF. The chain employs TRBV4-1 and TRBJ1-1; the D gene lacks a confident call. V is shortened by 2 bases, J by 6 bases, and the region joining them spans 16 bases. From the germline V gene, CDR1 is MGHRA and CDR2 is YSYEKL. From the cysteine through the phenylalanine, the CDR3 covers 15 amino acids. The entry retains the CDR3 DNA only, 45 bases that are in frame from base 1.